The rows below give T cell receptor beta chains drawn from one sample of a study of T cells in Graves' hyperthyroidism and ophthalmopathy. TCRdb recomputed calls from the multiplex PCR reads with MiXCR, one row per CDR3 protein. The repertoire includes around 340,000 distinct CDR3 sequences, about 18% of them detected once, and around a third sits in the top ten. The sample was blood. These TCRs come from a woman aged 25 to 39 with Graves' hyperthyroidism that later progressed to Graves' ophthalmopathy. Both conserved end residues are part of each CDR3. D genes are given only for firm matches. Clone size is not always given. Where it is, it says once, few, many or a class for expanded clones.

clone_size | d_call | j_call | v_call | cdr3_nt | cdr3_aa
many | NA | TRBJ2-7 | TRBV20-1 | TGCAGTGCGCCACTTAGGGGGATCGAGCAGTACTTC | CSAPLRGIEQYF
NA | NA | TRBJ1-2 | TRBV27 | TGTGCCAGCAGTTTAGGGCAGCGGAACTATGGCTACACCTTC | CASSLGQRNYGYTF
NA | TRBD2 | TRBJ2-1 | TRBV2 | TGTGCCAGCAGTCTAATAGCGGGATGGGACAATGAGCAGTTCTTC | CASSLIAGWDNEQFF
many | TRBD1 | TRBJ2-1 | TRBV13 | TGTGCCAGCAGCTTAGGGGACAGGGGTGGGAATGAGCAGTTCTTC | CASSLGDRGGNEQFF
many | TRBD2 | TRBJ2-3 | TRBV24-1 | TGTGCCACTAGCGGGAGTAGCACAGATACGCAGTATTTT | CATSGSSTDTQYF
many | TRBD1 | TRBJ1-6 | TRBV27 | TGTGCCAGCAGTTTGGGACAGGGGCATTTTAATTCACCCCTCCACTTT | CASSLGQGHFNSPLHF
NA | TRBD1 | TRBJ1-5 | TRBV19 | TGTGCCAGTACTCCGACAGGGAGTCAGCCCCAGCATTTT | CASTPTGSQPQHF
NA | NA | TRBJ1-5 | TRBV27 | TGTGCCAGCAGCATAACAGGTATCGGGCAGCCCCAGCATTTT | CASSITGIGQPQHF
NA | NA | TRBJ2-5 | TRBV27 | TGTGCCAGCAGTTTCCGTAGATCTGAGACCCAGTACTTC | CASSFRRSETQYF
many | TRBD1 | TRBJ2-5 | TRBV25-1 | TGTGCCAGCAGTGAGGACAGGGCCCAGTACTTC | CASSEDRAQYF
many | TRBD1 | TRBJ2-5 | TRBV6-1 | TGTGCCAGCAGCCGCACAACCGGGACAGGGGCCCCTCAGTACTTC | CASSRTTGTGAPQYF
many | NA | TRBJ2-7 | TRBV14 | TGTGCCAGCAGCCAAGGGGGTCCCTACGAGCAGTACTTC | CASSQGGPYEQYF
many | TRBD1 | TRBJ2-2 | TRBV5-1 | TGCGCCAGCAGCCCCAAAAGACAGGGACACGGGGAGCTGTTTTTT | CASSPKRQGHGELFF
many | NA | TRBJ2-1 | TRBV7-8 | TGTGCCAGCAGCTTAGGCCGACAGCTACAGCGTTACAATGAGCAGTTCTTC | CASSLGRQLQRYNEQFF